This paragraph covers one TCR beta chain sequence. The target antigen is unknown. CDR1 and CDR2 from the germline V gene are LNHDA and SQIVND (reference sequence). The CDR3 contains 13 residues. V was shortened by 3 bases and J by 7 bases, with 12 bases between the two germline ends. TCRdb's copy holds only in-frame clones and misses some; the assay was immunoSEQ multiplex PCR. The data contain about 59,000 clones, roughly 78% of them singletons. The entry originates in a study of vaccination effects on CD4 cells after COVID-19. Study-level points and caveats: The study, lacking early post-infection timepoints, had few convalescent patients.

Before sequencing took place, the ViraFEST assay used viral peptide pools to expand antigen-specific CD4+ T cells. An approximately 10-day culture period preceded the isolation of CD4+ T cells. The cohort was immunized with two doses of either the BNT162b2 or mRNA-1273 vaccine. The receptor was derived from a human donor who received a COVID-19 vaccine. The chain joins TRBV19 to TRBJ1-1, with D unclear. Sequencing used CD4+ T cells from PBMCs cultured with HCoV-OC43 spike peptides, obtained after COVID-19 vaccination. Described subset: HCoV-OC43 spike overlapping peptide pool stimulation. CDR3 residues: CASSIGRRVEAFF. The CDR3 region has the DNA TGTGCCAGTAGTATCGGAAGGAGAGTTGAAGCTTTCTTT.